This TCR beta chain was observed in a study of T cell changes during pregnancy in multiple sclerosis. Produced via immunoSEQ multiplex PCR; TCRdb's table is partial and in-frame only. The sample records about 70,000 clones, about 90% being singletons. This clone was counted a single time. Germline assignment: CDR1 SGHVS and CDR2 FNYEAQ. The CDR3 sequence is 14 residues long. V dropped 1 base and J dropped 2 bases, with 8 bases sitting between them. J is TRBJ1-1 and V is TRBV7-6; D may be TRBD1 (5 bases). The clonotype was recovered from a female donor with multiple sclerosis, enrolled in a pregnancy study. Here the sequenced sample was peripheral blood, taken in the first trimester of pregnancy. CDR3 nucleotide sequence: TGTGCCAGCAGCTTAGGGGGGGTAAACACTGAAGCTTTCTTT. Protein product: CASSLGGVNTEAFF.